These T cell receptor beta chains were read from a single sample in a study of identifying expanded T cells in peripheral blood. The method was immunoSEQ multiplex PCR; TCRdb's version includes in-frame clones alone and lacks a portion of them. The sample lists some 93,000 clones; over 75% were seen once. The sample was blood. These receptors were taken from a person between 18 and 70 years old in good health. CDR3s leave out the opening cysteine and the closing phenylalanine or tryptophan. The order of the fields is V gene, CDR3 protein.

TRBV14,ASSKRQGVTGELF
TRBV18,ASSPPGLIEQY
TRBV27,ASSFLGRQETQY
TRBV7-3,ASSLGRENTEAF
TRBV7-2,ASSFGPNQPQH
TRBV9,ASSATGSRANEQF
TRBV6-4,ASSDSGTNTGELF
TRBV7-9,ASSPRMGDTEAF
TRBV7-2,ASVSPGGRRGNTEAF
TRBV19,ATLKQGANEQF
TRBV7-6,ASTSGTTPVDGELF
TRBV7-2,ASSLSGQGNTEAF
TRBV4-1,ASSQDTEGSDNQPQH
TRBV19,ASSIGGPGTGYEKLF
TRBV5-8,ASNPTGRVKETQY
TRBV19,ASKPQTLTNYGYT
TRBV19,ASSIGQIYGYT
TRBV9,ASSVVGTENTEAF
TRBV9,ASSPPGNTGYGYT
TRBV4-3,ASSQAHRRPNTGELF
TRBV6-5,ASSTGHRAGELF
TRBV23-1,ASSQTPRTENTEAF
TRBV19,ASSIAVRYEQY
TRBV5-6,ASSRDSALAKNIQY
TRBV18,ASSQGLAGSYNEQF
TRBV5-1,ASSATGTTYEQY
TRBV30,AWSVSGLQNIQY
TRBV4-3,ASSQDRVSNQPQH
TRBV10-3,AISRDSSGNTIY
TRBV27,ASSPGLGRLENTEAF
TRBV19,ASNPGNTGELF
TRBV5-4,ASSLDRVMNTEAF
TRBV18,ASSPVRGDTEAF
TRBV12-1,ASSFVLGTSGGNEQF
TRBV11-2,ASSLQGTGNQPQH
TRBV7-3,ASSLTPGSAGGSGSPLH
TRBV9,ASSVGPLGTGGNEQY
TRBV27,ASSQTSTGVDTGELF
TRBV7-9,ASRGGSRKSSYNEQF
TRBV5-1,ASSLTGTENEKLF
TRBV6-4,ASSLQGGRGSPLH
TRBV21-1,ASSKLRGLISYEQY
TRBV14,ASSQGTYPRRETQY
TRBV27,ASRTGNSNQPQH
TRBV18,ASSPTGIVTEAF
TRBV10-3,ATIGGQGSGELF